This TCR beta chain was sequenced for a study of T cell repertoires in cytomegalovirus infection. Study overall: Evidence of both CMV infection and a matching HLA type came from public TCR beta signatures. Points from the study as a whole: CMV-specific HLA-C-restricted TCR beta clonotypes dominated the ex vivo response.

TCRdb reprocessed the reads with MiXCR, giving one entry per CDR3 protein. The data show about 230,000 distinct CDR3 sequences, over 20% seen once. This clonotype was recorded a few times. What it binds is unknown. This clonotype originated in a human donor in good health (CMV status not recorded). Some clones in this sample may be carry-over from other donors' samples. Source material: CD8+ T cells from PBMCs.

The CDR3 DNA sequence: TGTGCCATCAGTGAAACCGGGACAGGGTTCTACGAGCAGTACTTC. It yields the protein CAISETGTGFYEQYF. J is TRBJ2-7 and V is TRBV10-3; the match to TRBD1 covers 9 bases. Germline CDR1 and CDR2: ENHRY and SYGVKD. With V trimmed by 3 bases and J by 3 bases, 6 bases remained unmatched. CDR3 length equals 15 residues.